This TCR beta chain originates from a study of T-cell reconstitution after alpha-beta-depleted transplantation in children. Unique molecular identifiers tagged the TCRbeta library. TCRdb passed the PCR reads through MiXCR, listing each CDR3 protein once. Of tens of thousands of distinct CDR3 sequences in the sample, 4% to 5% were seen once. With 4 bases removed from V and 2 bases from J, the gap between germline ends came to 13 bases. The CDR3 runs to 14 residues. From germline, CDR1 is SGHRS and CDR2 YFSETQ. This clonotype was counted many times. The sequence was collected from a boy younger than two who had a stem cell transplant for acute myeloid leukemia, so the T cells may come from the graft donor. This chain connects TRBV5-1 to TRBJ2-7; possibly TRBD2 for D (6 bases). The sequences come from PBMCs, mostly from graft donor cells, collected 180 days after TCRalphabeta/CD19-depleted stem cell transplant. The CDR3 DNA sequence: TGCGCCAGCAGCCCAGCCGGGGGAGCCTACGAGCAGTACGTC. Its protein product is CASSPAGGAYEQYV.